One sample yielded the 10 T cell receptor beta chains listed below, sequenced in a study of shared clonotypes between healthy human individuals. Naive CD8 cells were CD45RO-negative, positively selected for CCR7, excluding terminally differentiated effector memory CD45RA+ cells. The repertoire was sequenced with immunoSEQ multiplex PCR; TCRdb's copy has only in-frame clones and lacks some. The sample lists millions of clones, about 94% occurring once. The specimen was naive CD8+ T cells sorted from blood. Every receptor here comes from a man between 18 and 35 years old in good health.

The V call is TRBV18, the J call TRBJ2-3, with D unclear. CDR3 length: 15 amino acids. Germline lookup yields CDR1 KGHSH and CDR2 LQKENI. Between the trimmed V and J ends, which lost 2 bases and 5 bases, there was a span of 14 bases. CDR3 bases: TGTGCCAGCTCACCAGGCATTACCTTCCAAGATACGCAGTATTTT. Translation: CASSPGITFQDTQYF.

This sequence joins TRBV2 and TRBJ1-1; maybe TRBD1 (6 bases). V lost 9 bases, J lost 0 bases, and 11 bases lay in between. The CDR3 loop spans 13 amino acids. The germline gives CDR1 SNHLY, CDR2 FYNNEI. CDR3 bases: TGTGCCAGTACAGGGTCTGTGAACACTGAAGCTTTCTTT. This translates into CASTGSVNTEAFF.

In its sample, this clone was seen once. This chain uses TRBV29-1 with TRBJ2-7, with D possibly TRBD1 on 5 matching bases. Trimming left V 1 base short and J 2 bases short, with 9 bases between. Per the germline V gene, CDR1 is SQVTM and CDR2 is ANQGSEA. The CDR3 consists of 13 residues. CDR3 protein: CSVEGAGTYEQYF. CDR3 nucleotide sequence: TGCAGCGTTGAAGGTGCAGGGACCTACGAGCAGTACTTC.

V is TRBV5-6 and J is TRBJ2-7; D perhaps matches TRBD1 (5 bases). The CDR3 extends over 15 amino acids. V lost 0 bases and J lost 0, with 10 bases in between. CDR1 and CDR2 (germline): SGHDT, YYEEEE. CDR3 sequence reads: CASSLGYRPSYEQYF. CDR3 nucleotide sequence: TGTGCCAGCAGCTTGGGGTACAGGCCCTCCTACGAGCAGTACTTC.

The gene calls are TRBV10-2 and TRBJ2-1; D is uncertain. The CDR3 has 13 amino acids. V lost 7 bases, J lost 0 bases, and 7 bases lay in between. Germline V gives CDR1 WSHSY, CDR2 SAAADI. CDR3 nucleotide sequence: TGCGCCAGCACACTTAGCTCCTACAATGAGCAGTTCTTC. The encoded protein is CASTLSSYNEQFF.

This sequence joins TRBV7-8 and TRBJ1-1, with D unclear. Germline V gene data show CDR1 as SGHVS and CDR2 as FQNEAQ. There are 14 residues in the CDR3. V gave up 7 bases and J gave up 5 bases, with 17 bases separating them. In DNA form, the CDR3 reads TGTGCCAGCACCCTATTGCCCTCCATTACTGAAGCTTTCTTT. It specifies CASTLLPSITEAFF.

The sample holds one count of this clone. The CDR3 protein is CASSGGLNNEQFF. CDR3 coding DNA: TGTGCCAGCAGCGGAGGACTAAACAATGAGCAGTTCTTC. The chain couples TRBV9 to TRBJ2-1, with a weak D call TRBD2 (6 bases). Germline V lookup: CDR1 SGDLS, CDR2 YYNGEE. The V end lost 3 bases, the J end lost 5 bases, and 9 bases lay between the germline ends. The CDR3 is made up of 13 amino acids.

CDR3 residues: CASSEYKQQGRTNYGYTF. As DNA, the CDR3 is TGTGCCAGCAGTGAATATAAGCAACAGGGCCGAACTAACTATGGCTACACCTTC. V usage is TRBV25-1 and J usage is TRBJ1-2, with a possible D match to TRBD1 (6 bases). Germline CDR1 is MGHDK and CDR2 is SYGVNS. The CDR3 runs to 18 residues. The V and J ends lost 0 bases and 0 bases respectively, with 17 bases between them.

The chain is built from TRBV5-4 and TRBJ1-1; 9 bases match TRBD1. Losses at the gene ends were 5 bases for V and 4 bases for J; bases not matched to a gene: 6. The CDR3 has 14 amino acids. Germline V gene lookup returns CDR1 SGHNT and CDR2 YYREEE (reference sequence). The CDR3 is CASRVQGATTEAFF. The CDR3 region has the DNA TGTGCCAGCAGGGTACAGGGGGCAACCACTGAAGCTTTCTTT.

The rearrangement joins TRBV27 to TRBJ2-7, with unresolved D. CDR1 is MNHEY, CDR2 SMNVEV, per germline (reference sequence). There are 14 residues in the CDR3. Trimming shortened V by 6 bases and J by 0 bases, and 12 bases separated the two germline ends. For the CDR3, the DNA is TGTGCCAGCAGCCGAGCGACGGCCTCCTACGAGCAGTACTTC. Its translation: CASSRATASYEQYF.